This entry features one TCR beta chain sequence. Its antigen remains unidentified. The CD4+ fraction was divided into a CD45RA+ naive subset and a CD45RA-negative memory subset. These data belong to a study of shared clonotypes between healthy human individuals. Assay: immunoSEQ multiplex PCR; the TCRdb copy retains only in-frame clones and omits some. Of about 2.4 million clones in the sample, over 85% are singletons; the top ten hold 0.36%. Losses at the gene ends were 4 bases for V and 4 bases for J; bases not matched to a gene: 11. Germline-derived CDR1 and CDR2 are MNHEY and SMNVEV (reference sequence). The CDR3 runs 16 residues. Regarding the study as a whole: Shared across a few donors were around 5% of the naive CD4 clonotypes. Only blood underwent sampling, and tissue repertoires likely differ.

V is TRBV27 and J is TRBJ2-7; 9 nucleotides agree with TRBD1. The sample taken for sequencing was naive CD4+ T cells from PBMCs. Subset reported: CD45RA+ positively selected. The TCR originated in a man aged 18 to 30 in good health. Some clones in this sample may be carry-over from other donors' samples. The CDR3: CASSSPSGTGRYEQYF. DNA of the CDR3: TGTGCCAGCAGTTCACCCTCCGGGACAGGGCGGTACGAGCAGTACTTC.